The clone carrying this TCR beta chain is deemed medium-sized. What it recognizes is unknown. As to treatment: roughly 10-day PBMC culture with coronavirus spike peptide pools or control peptides (ViraFEST assay). These CD4+ T cells came from an unexposed donor, sampled before the COVID-19 pandemic (2011-2018). For ViraFEST, peptide pools expanded antigen-specific T cells, after which the TCRs were sequenced. This record belongs to a study of vaccination and CD4 T cells after COVID-19. About the study: Post-vaccination specimens were collected at a median of about 66 days following dose two (range 14 to 241).

Once obtained from cultured CD4+ T cells, the DNA was sequenced using the Oncomine TCR Beta short-read assay. Via MiXCR, TCRdb re-called the PCR reads, giving one row per CDR3 protein. The table lists about 2,700 distinct CDR3 sequences, more than 35% of them singletons. Material: CD4+ T cells from blood, cultured in vitro. The clonotype originates from a human donor in good health.

The CDR3 loop reads CASSSAGTGGRYEQYF. The CDR3 DNA sequence: TGTGCCAGCAGTTCCGCCGGGACAGGGGGCAGGTACGAGCAGTACTTC. The rearrangement uses TRBV12-3 or TRBV12-4 and TRBJ2-7, with 12 bases identical to TRBD1. V shed 4 bases, J shed 4 bases, and the junction held 8 bases outside the gene matches. This CDR3 is built from 16 residues.